One sample yielded the 17 T cell receptor beta chains listed below, sequenced in a study of Graves' ophthalmopathy and Graves' hyperthyroidism. Amplification targeted the TCR beta CDR3 regions, with RNA transcripts as the source material. HTBI primers served in a first-round RT-PCR, which a second-round multiplex PCR followed. TCRdb reprocessed the multiplex PCR reads with MiXCR, giving one entry per CDR3 protein. The repertoire holds about 740,000 distinct CDR3 sequences, with around 40% as singletons. The sequencing sample was made of peripheral blood. The origin of the receptors is an adult man with Graves' ophthalmopathy.

This clonotype showed up just a few times. The chain is built from TRBV20-1 and TRBJ2-5; 11 bases align to TRBD2. J was trimmed by 2 bases and V by 6 bases; bases with no gene match: 5. The length of the CDR3 is 14 residues. Germline-derived CDR1 and CDR2 are DFQATT and SNEGSKA (reference sequence). The CDR3 spells CSALRTSGQETQYF. Written as DNA, the CDR3 is TGCAGTGCCTTGAGGACTAGCGGGCAAGAGACCCAGTACTTC.

The J gene is TRBJ2-5, the V gene TRBV7-9, with 7 bases that match TRBD2. V was clipped by 6 bases and J by 2 bases; unmatched bases: 12. This CDR3 contains 16 residues. The V gene's germline CDR1 is SEHNR and CDR2 FQNEAQ (reference sequence). The chain's CDR3 is CASRPQVAGDQETQYF. CDR3 nucleotide sequence: TGTGCCAGCAGGCCCCAGGTCGCGGGGGATCAAGAGACCCAGTACTTC.

This chain uses TRBV29-1 with TRBJ1-1; D unresolved. The germline gives CDR1 SQVTM, CDR2 ANQGSEA. The CDR3 totals 13 residues. This CDR3 is CRRPALLNTEAFF. CDR3 sequence (DNA): TGCAGACGACCAGCCCTCCTGAACACTGAAGCTTTCTTT.

The sample holds many counts of this clonotype. CDR3 nucleotides: TGTGCCAGCTCACCACGGGCTAGCGGGTTGAACACCGGGGAGCTGTTTTTT. Translating gives CASSPRASGLNTGELFF. V usage is TRBV25-1 and J usage is TRBJ2-2, with TRBD2 identical over 8 bases. CDR1 MGHDK and CDR2 SYGVNS come from the germline V gene. J gave up 1 base and V 8 bases, and 12 bases lay outside the gene matches. The CDR3 is 17 amino acids.

This clonotype has a handful of counts. The J gene is TRBJ1-5, the V gene TRBV7-9; possibly TRBD1 for D (5 bases). The CDR3 spans 18 residues. The germline V gene has CDR1 SEHNR and CDR2 FQNEAQ (reference sequence). V was clipped by 0 bases and J by 0 bases, with 15 bases between them. CDR3 coding DNA: TGTGCCAGCAGCTTAGCCGGCACAGGAGGGTATAGCAATCAGCCCCAGCATTTT. It codes for CASSLAGTGGYSNQPQHF.

This clonotype occurred many times. This chain uses TRBV2 with TRBJ2-7; 7 bases agree with TRBD1. With 6 bases clipped from V and 3 bases from J, the junction kept 5 bases outside the gene matches. CDR3 size: 13 residues. Germline assignment: CDR1 SNHLY and CDR2 FYNNEI. The CDR3 DNA follows: TGTGCCAGCAGCCGGGGACAGCTCTACGAGCAGTACTTC. Translating it yields CASSRGQLYEQYF.

The chain combines TRBV7-8 with TRBJ2-7; D is perhaps TRBD1 (6 bases). V dropped 3 bases and J dropped 9 bases, with 21 bases sitting between them. The CDR3 extends over 15 amino acids. In germline, CDR1 is SGHVS, CDR2 FQNEAQ. In DNA, the CDR3 is TGTGCCAGCAGCTTGAACTCGGGACAAAATTCTCGGCAGTACTTC. Translated, it gives CASSLNSGQNSRQYF.

Remarks on this clonotype: Possible read error: a much larger clone is one base away. This chain uses TRBV7-2 with TRBJ1-2; the D gene is possibly TRBD1 (5 bases). Trimming took 5 bases from V and 6 from J, leaving 13 bases between them. This CDR3 spans 13 amino acids. Germline CDR1 SGHTA, CDR2 FQGNSA. The CDR3 is CASSPIGGDGYTF. The CDR3 DNA is TGTGCCAGCAGCCCAATCGGGGGGGATGGCTACACCTTC.

The rearrangement links TRBV30 to TRBJ2-5; D assignment may be TRBD1 or TRBD2 (6 bases each). The V end lost 1 base, the J end lost 6 bases, and 15 bases lay between the germline ends. Germline-derived CDR1 and CDR2 are GTSNPN and SVGIG (reference sequence). The CDR3 is 14 residues long. The CDR3 DNA reads TGTGCCTGGAGTGGGACCGGGGGCACAAAGACCCAGTACTTC. This gives the protein CAWSGTGGTKTQYF.

Notes on this clonotype: The germline gene is not matched at one end of the junction; a read error may be the cause. The chain links TRBV19 to TRBJ2-7, with a possible D match to TRBD2 (6 bases). Per germline, CDR1 LNHDA and CDR2 SQIVND (reference sequence). The CDR3 has 11 amino acids. CDR3 in amino acids: CASSELSGQDF. CDR3 DNA: TGTGCCAGTAGCGAGTTAAGCGGGCAGGACTTC. Drawing the rest from reference TRBV19 and TRBJ2-7, the complete variable domain is DGGITQSPKYLFRKEGQNVTLSCEQNLNHDAMYWYRQDPGQGLRLIYYSQIVNDFQKGDIAEGYSVSREKKESFPLTVTSAQKNPTAFYLCASSELSGQDFGPGTRLTVT.

This clonotype was seen more than once but under ten times. V is TRBV20-1 and J is TRBJ2-7; no reliable D call. Germline assignment: CDR1 DFQATT and CDR2 SNEGSKA (reference sequence). The germline V and J ends were trimmed by 3 bases and 2 bases, with 14 bases remaining between them. CDR3 size: 14 residues. Here the CDR3 reads CSASGRRLPYEQYF. The DNA for the CDR3 is TGCAGTGCTAGCGGCAGGCGTCTACCCTACGAGCAGTACTTC.

Only a few counts were recorded for this clonotype. V is TRBV12-3 or TRBV12-4 and J is TRBJ2-5; TRBD1 aligns across 7 bases. The CDR3 runs to 15 residues. Trimming removed 3 bases from V and 2 bases from J; junction bases left unmatched: 6. The CDR3 loop is CASSFTGVVQETQYF. CDR3 DNA sequence: TGTGCCAGCAGTTTTACAGGGGTGGTACAAGAGACCCAGTACTTC.

The rearrangement uses TRBV15 and TRBJ1-4, with 9 bases matching TRBD1. Germline-derived CDR1 and CDR2 are LNHNV and YYDKDF (reference sequence). The V gene end was trimmed by 3 bases and the J gene end by 2 bases; junction bases not matched to a gene: 4. The CDR3 sequence is 16 residues long. The CDR3 loop is CATSRDRGGTNEKLFF. DNA of the CDR3: TGTGCCACCAGCAGGGACAGGGGAGGCACTAATGAAAAACTGTTTTTT. Variable domain in full (rest from reference TRBV15 and TRBJ1-4): DAMVIQNPRYQVTQFGKPVTLSCSQTLNHNVMYWYQQKSSQAPKLLFHYYDKDFNNEADTPDNFQSRRPNTSFCFLDIRSPGLGDTAMYLCATSRDRGGTNEKLFFGSGTQLSVL.

The gene calls are TRBV20-1 and TRBJ2-7; the D gene could be TRBD1 or TRBD2 (7 bases each). Germline CDR1 is DFQATT and CDR2 is SNEGSKA (reference sequence). Trimming took 6 bases from V and 5 from J, leaving 20 bases between them. CDR3 length equals 14 residues. In DNA form, the CDR3 reads TGCAGTGCACCCGAGGGGGCGGGAGTCAACGAGCAGTACTTC. Amino acids: CSAPEGAGVNEQYF.

The V and J genes are TRBV11-2 and TRBJ1-1; no clear D gene. The CDR3 sequence is 15 residues long. Looked up from germline, CDR1 is SGHAT and CDR2 is FQNNGV. V lost 8 bases and J lost 0, with 16 bases in between. The CDR3 DNA reads as TGTGCCAGCCACAAAGTCGGGGTAATGAACACTGAAGCTTTCTTT. Residues: CASHKVGVMNTEAFF.

The chain carries TRBV2 and TRBJ1-6, with a possible D match to TRBD1 (6 bases). The CDR3 contains 17 residues. Germline CDR1 and CDR2: SNHLY and FYNNEI. Trimming pared 3 bases from V and 0 bases from J, leaving 12 bases between. CDR3 region: CASSEPSGHSYNSPLHF. The CDR3 nucleotides read TGTGCCAGCAGTGAGCCCTCGGGACACTCCTATAATTCACCCCTCCACTTT. Based on the CDR3 plus reference TRBV2 and TRBJ1-6, the full variable domain is EPEVTQTPSHQVTQMGQEVILRCVPISNHLYFYWYRQILGQKVEFLVSFYNNEISEKSEIFDDQFSVERPDGSNFTLKIRSTKLEDSAMYFCASSEPSGHSYNSPLHFGNGTRLTVT.

This clonotype was seen repeatedly, ten times or more. The chain has TRBV15 and TRBJ1-5, with a possible D match to TRBD1 (5 bases). V lost 3 bases to trimming and J lost 0 bases, with 6 bases between them. The CDR3 consists of 14 residues. Looked up from germline, CDR1 is LNHNV and CDR2 is YYDKDF (reference sequence). CDR3 sequence (DNA): TGTGCCACCAGCAGGAGGGGTAGCAATCAGCCCCAGCATTTT. Translating gives CATSRRGSNQPQHF.